The 14 T cell receptor beta chains presented below share a single source sample, sequenced in a study of T cells in Graves' hyperthyroidism and ophthalmopathy. RNA transcripts served as the template for amplifying TCR beta CDR3 regions. With the HTBI primer set, the TCR CDR3 went through a first round of RT-PCR. Using its own MiXCR run on the multiplex PCR reads, TCRdb lists one record per CDR3 protein. The repertoire has approximately 620,000 distinct CDR3 sequences, more than 11% of them found once; the top ten carry more than 5%. The material sequenced was blood. The receptors here all came from a woman aged 25 to 39 with Graves' hyperthyroidism that later progressed to Graves' ophthalmopathy.

The chain links TRBV19 to TRBJ1-1; no firm D call. The CDR3 extends over 15 amino acids. Germline-derived CDR1 and CDR2 are LNHDA and SQIVND (reference sequence). Trimming pared 1 base from V and 2 bases from J, leaving 11 bases between. This CDR3 reads CASSIVNSFNTEAFF. The CDR3 DNA is TGTGCCAGTAGTATAGTTAACAGCTTTAACACTGAAGCTTTCTTT.

This clonotype occurred many times. The chain has TRBV5-5 and TRBJ1-5; 9 nucleotides agree with TRBD1. CDR3 length: 15 amino acids. V was pared by 4 bases and J by 5 bases, with 7 bases of the junction left unmatched. In germline, CDR1 is SGHKS, CDR2 YYEKEE (reference sequence). Here the CDR3 DNA reads TGTGCCAGCAGCGGGGGACAGGGAACAGATCAGCCCCAGCATTTT. Its protein product is CASSGGQGTDQPQHF.

This clonotype was detected many times. The CDR3 sequence is CASSYSRFPGGYEQYF. In DNA form, the CDR3 reads TGTGCCAGCAGTTACTCGAGGTTTCCAGGGGGCTACGAGCAGTACTTC. The genes are TRBV6-5 and TRBJ2-7; 7 bases fit TRBD1. This CDR3 is built from 16 residues. CDR1 and CDR2 (germline): MNHEY, SVGAGI. J was trimmed by 3 bases and V by 0 bases; bases with no gene match: 8.

This clonotype was found a few times. The chain joins TRBV6-1 to TRBJ1-5, with a tentative D call TRBD1 (6 bases). The V end was cut by 10 bases, the J end by 3 bases, with 13 bases between. Per germline, CDR1 MNHNS and CDR2 SASEGT. This CDR3 region has 13 residues. Here the CDR3 reads CATIQGNNQPQHF. The CDR3 DNA sequence: TGTGCCACGATACAGGGTAACAATCAGCCCCAGCATTTT.

Many counts were recorded for this clonotype. This sequence joins TRBV12-3 or TRBV12-4 and TRBJ1-1; D is perhaps TRBD1 (6 bases). This CDR3 comprises 15 residues. V gave up 6 bases and J gave up 4 bases, with 18 bases separating them. The CDR3 here is CASSLGKGGATEAFF. DNA for the CDR3: TGTGCCAGCAGCCTGGGCAAAGGGGGGGCCACTGAAGCTTTCTTT.

In its sample, this clonotype was seen many times. This chain joins TRBV20-1 and TRBJ1-6; tentative D call: TRBD1 (5 bases). Trimming pared 0 bases from V and 15 bases from J, leaving 9 bases between. The germline gives CDR1 DFQATT, CDR2 SNEGSKA (reference sequence). The CDR3 has 11 residues. As DNA, the CDR3 is TGCAGTGCTAGAGATTCAGGGAACCTCCACTTT. Translated: CSARDSGNLHF.

This clonotype was seen repeatedly, ten times or more. The J gene is TRBJ1-2, the V gene TRBV30; possibly TRBD1 for D (6 bases). The CDR3 length is 13 residues. The V end lost 6 bases, the J end lost 4 bases, and 15 bases lay between the germline ends. Germline CDR1 and CDR2: GTSNPN and SVGIG (reference sequence). The CDR3 nucleotides read TGTGCCTGTACACCAGGGGCGGGCTATGGCTACACCTTC. Its translation: CACTPGAGYGYTF.

In its sample, this clonotype was seen many times. The J gene is TRBJ2-7, the V gene TRBV11-1; 10 bases map to TRBD2. Germline CDR1 and CDR2: SGHAT and FQDESV (reference sequence). This CDR3 spans 15 amino acids. V lost 3 bases and J lost 5; bases outside the gene matches: 7. CDR3 in amino acids: CASSFMSGRAHEQYF. For the CDR3, the DNA is TGTGCCAGCAGCTTTATGAGCGGGAGGGCCCACGAGCAGTACTTC.

The sample holds many counts of this clonotype. CDR3 sequence: CASSLHAGTSYEQYF. CDR3 bases: TGTGCCAGCAGCTTACATGCGGGAACCTCCTACGAGCAGTACTTC. V gene TRBV11-3 combines with J gene TRBJ2-7; D may be TRBD2 (6 bases). CDR3 size: 15 residues. Trimming took 2 bases from V and 0 from J, leaving 11 bases between them. The germline CDR1 and CDR2 sequences are SGHNT and YENEEA.

This clonotype was observed many times. The chain uses TRBV24-1 and TRBJ2-3; 7 positions match TRBD1. The CDR3 runs to 14 residues. The germline V gene has CDR1 KGHDR and CDR2 SFDVKD. The ends lost 8 bases at V and 3 bases at J; junction bases unmatched: 7. For the CDR3, the DNA is TGTGCCACCAAGGGACAGCATCCAACAGATACGCAGTATTTT. Translation gives CATKGQHPTDTQYF.

This clonotype came up many times. This chain joins TRBV28 and TRBJ2-1, with D perhaps being TRBD1 or TRBD2 (6 bases each). Germline CDR1 reads MDHEN; CDR2 reads SYDVKM. The CDR3 covers 14 residues. Trimming removed 8 bases at V and 4 bases at J, with 15 bases between. In nucleotides, the CDR3 is TGTGCCAGCGGCGGGGACATGGTTTACAATGAGCAGTTCTTC. Residues: CASGGDMVYNEQFF.

In its sample, this clonotype was seen many times. This chain connects TRBV2 to TRBJ1-5; D is uncertain. CDR3 length: 13 residues. Germline V lookup: CDR1 SNHLY, CDR2 FYNNEI. Trimming removed 4 bases from V and 4 bases from J, with 8 bases in between. The CDR3 is CASSVSANQPQHF. In DNA form, the CDR3 reads TGTGCCAGCAGTGTCTCGGCTAATCAGCCCCAGCATTTT. Full variable domain (rest looked up from reference TRBV2 and TRBJ1-5): EPEVTQTPSHQVTQMGQEVILRCVPISNHLYFYWYRQILGQKVEFLVSFYNNEISEKSEIFDDQFSVERPDGSNFTLKIRSTKLEDSAMYFCASSVSANQPQHFGDGTRLSIL.

This clonotype was recorded at least ten times. V usage is TRBV12-3 or TRBV12-4 and J usage is TRBJ1-6; possible D gene TRBD1, 6 bases. There are 14 residues in the CDR3. V was shortened by 5 bases and J by 7 bases, with 12 bases between the two germline ends. The CDR3 is CASSIRGPNSPLHF. The CDR3 bases are TGTGCCAGCAGTATCAGGGGCCCGAATTCACCCCTCCACTTT.

V and J are TRBV2 and TRBJ1-2; 8 bases fit TRBD1. The CDR3 is 14 amino acids. CDR1 and CDR2 (germline): SNHLY, FYNNEI. J was trimmed by 4 bases and V by 4 bases; bases with no gene match: 5. CDR3 nucleotides: TGTGCCAGCAGTGGATCGGACAGGGCCTATGGCTACACCTTC. It specifies CASSGSDRAYGYTF.